The 26 T cell receptor beta chains presented below share a single source sample, sequenced in a study of shared clonotypes between healthy human individuals. Clones were read by immunoSEQ multiplex PCR, and TCRdb kept only the in-frame ones, dropping some. The sample holds around 700,000 clones, roughly 70% seen once. Sequenced: memory CD4+ T cells sorted from blood. The sample's subset: CD45RA-negative fraction. The receptors shown here come from a woman younger than 45 in good health.

The rearrangement links TRBV7-2 to TRBJ2-7; tentatively, D is TRBD2 (6 bases). V was cut by 4 bases and J by 3 bases, with 13 bases left in between. The CDR3 covers 14 residues. Germline V lookup: CDR1 SGHTA, CDR2 FQGNSA. The CDR3 spells CASSSRLVFYEQYF. CDR3 bases: TGTGCCAGCAGCTCTCGACTAGTTTTCTACGAGCAGTACTTC.

The chain is built from TRBV4-2 and TRBJ2-7, with a weak D call TRBD2 (5 bases). The CDR3 runs to 12 residues. Trimming pared 5 bases from V and 7 bases from J, leaving 12 bases between. From germline, CDR1 is LGHNA and CDR2 YNFKEQ. CDR3 sequence (DNA): TGTGCCAGCAGCTTAGGGCAGCGGGAGCAGTACTTC. Protein product: CASSLGQREQYF.

V usage is TRBV5-1 and J usage is TRBJ2-1; 9 nucleotides align to TRBD2. J lost 7 bases, V lost 0 bases, and 5 bases had no gene match. Germline-derived CDR1 and CDR2 are SGHRS and YFSETQ. The length of the CDR3 is 15 residues. The CDR3 protein is CASSLDLAGHNEQFF. The CDR3 DNA sequence: TGCGCCAGCAGCTTGGACCTAGCGGGACATAATGAGCAGTTCTTC.

This clone has only one observation. The rearrangement joins TRBV29-1 to TRBJ2-5; D is perhaps TRBD2 (5 bases). The CDR3 sequence is 12 residues long. Between the trimmed V and J ends, which lost 7 bases and 1 base, there was a span of 10 bases. From germline, CDR1 is SQVTM and CDR2 ANQGSEA. CDR3 coding DNA: TGCAGCGGCCTTCGGGGCCAAGAGACCCAGTACTTC. This sequence encodes CSGLRGQETQYF.

The chain has TRBV9 and TRBJ1-4; 7 nucleotides line up with TRBD1. The CDR3 runs 13 residues. Germline V gene data show CDR1 as SGDLS and CDR2 as YYNGEE. Trimming at V came to 4 bases and at J to 7 bases, leaving 4 bases not matched to a gene. CDR3 residues: CASSQGTAEKLFF. CDR3 nucleotides: TGTGCCAGCAGCCAGGGGACAGCTGAAAAACTGTTTTTT.

The chain couples TRBV29-1 to TRBJ2-1, with TRBD2 as a possible D gene (5 bases). Germline-derived CDR1 and CDR2 are SQVTM and ANQGSEA. CDR3 length equals 16 residues. The ends were cut back, 6 bases at V and 2 bases at J, with 20 bases in the middle. As DNA, the CDR3 is TGCAGCGTCGAAATCCTAGGAGCGGCCGCCTACAATGAGCAGTTCTTC. Residues: CSVEILGAAAYNEQFF.

V is TRBV10-3 and J is TRBJ1-1, with a possible D match to TRBD1 (5 bases). This CDR3 is built from 14 residues. V was pared by 1 base and J by 5 bases, with 11 bases between. Germline loops: CDR1 ENHRY, CDR2 SYGVKD. As DNA, the CDR3 is TGTGCCATCAGTGAGTTGGAGGCAGGGACTGAAGCTTTCTTT. It codes for CAISELEAGTEAFF.

Of note for this clone: A clone one base away is much larger, so this may be a read error. The V gene is TRBV28, the J gene TRBJ2-5; D is unclear. The J call is uncertain, as TRBJ2-7 better fits the DNA end. This CDR3 has 11 amino acids. Germline V lookup: CDR1 MDHEN, CDR2 SYDVKM. The CDR3 sequence: CASSSAYEQYF. The CDR3 DNA reads TGTGCCAGCAGTTCCGCTTACGAGCAGTACTTC.

The J gene is TRBJ2-2, the V gene TRBV7-9; 11 bases map to TRBD2. This CDR3 region has 16 residues. Trimming cost V 6 bases and J 6 bases; bases outside gene matches: 9. CDR1 and CDR2 from the germline V gene are SEHNR and FQNEAQ (reference sequence). The CDR3 region is CASRETSGIVAGELFF. CDR3 bases: TGTGCCAGCAGGGAGACTAGCGGGATTGTAGCCGGGGAGCTGTTTTTT.

The rearrangement joins TRBV18 to TRBJ2-7, with 8 bases aligning to TRBD1. The CDR3 sequence is 15 residues long. The germline V gene has CDR1 KGHSH and CDR2 LQKENI. Trimming took 3 bases from V and 3 from J; bases not matched to a gene: 7. The CDR3: CASSPDRDRHYEQYF. The CDR3 DNA sequence: TGTGCCAGCTCACCCGACCGGGACAGGCACTACGAGCAGTACTTC.

This clone came up once. The J gene is TRBJ1-3, the V gene TRBV5-4; 8 bases match TRBD1. This CDR3 region has 14 residues. V was pared by 4 bases and J by 5 bases, with 5 bases of the junction left unmatched. Germline loops: CDR1 SGHNT, CDR2 YYREEE (reference sequence). CDR3 DNA: TGTGCCAGCAGCATGGACAGGGCTCGAAACACCATATATTTT. Amino acid sequence: CASSMDRARNTIYF.

The gene calls are TRBV6-6 and TRBJ1-5; D remains unclear. V was clipped by 8 bases and J by 7 bases, with 24 bases between them. The CDR3 loop spans 16 amino acids. Germline V lookup: CDR1 MNHNY, CDR2 SVGAGI (reference sequence). CDR3 nucleotide sequence: TGTGCCAGCTCTCCGGGCGCGGGGAGACGAGGACAGCCCCAGCATTTT. This codes for CASSPGAGRRGQPQHF.

This chain links TRBV7-2 with TRBJ2-3; 8 bases fit TRBD2. CDR1 is SGHTA and CDR2 is FQGNSA in the germline V gene. Trimming took 5 bases from V and 0 from J; bases not matched to a gene: 13. This CDR3 spans 18 amino acids. The CDR3 nucleotides read TGTGCCAGCAGCCCGAGAGCGAGCGGGGGCCCTAGCACAGATACGCAGTATTTT. This translates into CASSPRASGGPSTDTQYF.

This clone appeared a few times. Other DNA sequences within the sample encode an identical CDR3. The chain recombines TRBV7-2 with TRBJ1-2; D not resolved. The germline V gene has CDR1 SGHTA and CDR2 FQGNSA. Trimming left V 1 base short and J 4 bases short, with 4 bases between. The CDR3 runs 12 residues. DNA for the CDR3: TGTGCCAGCAGCTTAGTAGGCTATGGCTACACCTTC. As protein: CASSLVGYGYTF.

The rearrangement joins TRBV27 to TRBJ2-7, with 9 bases matching TRBD2. This CDR3 comprises 13 residues. The junction had 3 bases not matched to a gene; V was cut back by 7 bases and J by 2 bases. Per germline, CDR1 MNHEY and CDR2 SMNVEV (reference sequence). CDR3: CASTSGDTYEQYF. CDR3 nucleotides: TGTGCCAGCACTAGCGGGGATACCTACGAGCAGTACTTC.

In this sample, this clone turned up a few times. V and J are TRBV4-2 and TRBJ2-2; D may be TRBD1 (6 bases). The germline V and J ends were trimmed by 5 bases and 3 bases, with 7 bases remaining between them. The germline V gene encodes CDR1 LGHNA and CDR2 YNFKEQ. The CDR3 is 13 amino acids. The CDR3 DNA follows: TGTGCCAGCAGCGGACAGTACACCGGGGAGCTGTTTTTT. Its translation: CASSGQYTGELFF.

As DNA, the CDR3 is TGTGCCAGCAGCTTAGCGGTTCTAGTTCGCAACAATGAGCAGTTCTTC. Protein sequence: CASSLAVLVRNNEQFF. V is TRBV7-2 and J is TRBJ2-1, with D hard to call. V was shortened by 0 bases and J by 5 bases, with 14 bases between the two germline ends. The CDR3 has 16 amino acids. Per germline, CDR1 SGHTA and CDR2 FQGNSA.

The chain carries TRBV19 and TRBJ2-7; unclear D gene. Trimming stripped 5 bases from V and 7 bases from J, with 9 bases between. This CDR3 contains 11 residues. CDR1 and CDR2 from the germline V gene are LNHDA and SQIVND (reference sequence). CDR3 region: CASSRPGEQYF. CDR3 in DNA: TGTGCCAGTAGTCGACCCGGGGAGCAGTACTTC.

This clone was recorded a few times. The chain is built from TRBV2 and TRBJ2-2; 10 bases line up with TRBD1. Germline loops: CDR1 SNHLY, CDR2 FYNNEI. V dropped 6 bases and J dropped 3; count of bases not matched to a gene: 4. The CDR3 is 15 residues long. CDR3 coding DNA: TGTGCCAGCAGACCCGGGACAGGGGACACCGGGGAGCTGTTTTTT. Translating gives CASRPGTGDTGELFF.

The chain carries TRBV10-1 and TRBJ2-7; 7 bases align to TRBD1. Germline lookup yields CDR1 WNHNN and CDR2 SYGVQD (reference sequence). V lost 8 bases and J lost 0; bases outside the gene matches: 1. CDR3 size: 12 residues. The CDR3 bases are TGCGCCAGCGGGGACAGCTCCTACGAGCAGTACTTC. It codes for CASGDSSYEQYF.

The genes are TRBV25-1 and TRBJ2-2; D gene unclear. The CDR3 runs 11 residues. V shed 4 bases and J shed 7 bases, with 4 bases lying between them. Germline V gene sequence: CDR1 MGHDK, CDR2 SYGVNS. CDR3 sequence reads: CASSAGGELFF. The CDR3 nucleotides are TGTGCCAGCAGTGCTGGCGGGGAGCTGTTTTTT. Combining the CDR3 with reference TRBV25-1 and TRBJ2-2 gives the whole variable domain EADIYQTPRYLVIGTGKKITLECSQTMGHDKMYWYQQDPGMELHLIHYSYGVNSTEKGDLSSESTVSRIRTEHFPLTLESARPSHTSQYLCASSAGGELFFGEGSRLTVL.

This clone has only one observation. This chain connects TRBV2 to TRBJ2-2, with TRBD1 matching 9 bases. The CDR3 consists of 14 residues. Germline V gene lookup returns CDR1 SNHLY and CDR2 FYNNEI. The V segment lost 8 bases and the J segment 4 bases; nucleotides outside the gene matches: 5. The CDR3, as DNA: TGTGCCAGCGCCGGGACAGGGAGCACCGGGGAGCTGTTTTTT. Translated, it gives CASAGTGSTGELFF.

This clone was seen a single time. V usage is TRBV29-1 and J usage is TRBJ2-3; D is ambiguous. The V gene lost 4 bases and the J gene lost 5 bases, with 1 base spanning the gap. In germline, CDR1 is SQVTM, CDR2 ANQGSEA. The CDR3 spans 9 residues. CDR3 DNA: TGCAGCGTTGGAGATACGCAGTATTTT. It encodes CSVGDTQYF.

The rearrangement joins TRBV2 to TRBJ2-7; 9 nucleotides match TRBD1. Germline CDR1 is SNHLY and CDR2 is FYNNEI. The CDR3 consists of 14 residues. V lost 7 bases, J lost 2 bases, and 6 bases stayed unmatched. The CDR3 spells CASTPDRGPYEQYF. CDR3 nucleotide sequence: TGTGCCAGCACCCCGGACAGGGGCCCCTACGAGCAGTACTTC.

This chain joins TRBV9 and TRBJ2-1; TRBD2 matches 11 bases. The ends lost 4 bases at V and 5 bases at J; junction bases unmatched: 8. In germline, CDR1 is SGDLS, CDR2 YYNGEE. The CDR3 length is 16 residues. The CDR3 sequence: CASSLQLAGVNNEQFF. For the CDR3, the DNA is TGTGCCAGCAGCTTACAACTAGCGGGAGTTAACAATGAGCAGTTCTTC.

Concerning this clone itself: One base separates it from a far larger clone, so it is likely a read error. Different DNA sequences within this sample yield the same CDR3. The V call is TRBV30, the J call TRBJ2-7, with D uncertain. Germline values: CDR1 GTSNPN, CDR2 SVGIG (reference sequence). The CDR3 covers 11 residues. V was trimmed by 0 bases and J by 2 bases, leaving 2 bases between them. The CDR3 reads CAWSVAYEQYF. CDR3 nucleotide sequence: TGTGCCTGGAGTGTCGCCTACGAGCAGTACTTC.